These T cell receptor beta chains were read from a single sample in a study of OX40 agonist ivuxolimab in advanced cancers. The data were produced by immunoSEQ multiplex PCR, yet TCRdb's version contains in-frame clones alone and is incomplete. Here the sample spans approximately 44,000 clones, about 91% being singletons. Sequenced material: CD4+ or CD8+ T cells sorted from blood, taken in a trial of the OX40 agonist ivuxolimab. These receptors originate from an adult with an advanced solid tumor such as melanoma, head and neck, liver or kidney cancer. CDR3s include the opening cysteine and the closing phenylalanine or tryptophan. D genes are given only for firm matches. Part of the rows lack a size; the others show once, few, many or a class for expanded clones.

J	length	size	D	V	DNA	CDR3
TRBJ1-1	17	-	-	TRBV19	TGTGCCAGTAGTGACCGGGACCCACGATCAGGGAAAACTGAAGCTTTCTTT	CASSDRDPRSGKTEAFF
TRBJ2-1	14	-	-	TRBV6-5	TGTGCCAGCAGTTACTCATTGTCTACTAATGAGCAGTTCTTC	CASSYSLSTNEQFF
TRBJ2-3	14	once	TRBD2	TRBV30	TGTGCCTGGAGTGTACTAGCGGGTTCAGATACGCAGTATTTT	CAWSVLAGSDTQYF
TRBJ2-3	15	-	TRBD2	TRBV7-8	TGTGCCAGCAGCTTCGCCGGGACTAGTGCGCGCACGCAGTATTTT	CASSFAGTSARTQYF
TRBJ2-1	13	once	-	TRBV7-9	TGTGCCAGCAGCTTAAGGACTGGGGAAGAGCAGTTCTTC	CASSLRTGEEQFF
TRBJ2-7	16	-	-	TRBV5-1	TGCGCCAGCAGCGGGATGGGCTTCGACGGAACCTACGAGCAGTACTTC	CASSGMGFDGTYEQYF
TRBJ2-7	15	-	TRBD2	TRBV4-1	TGCGCCAGCAGCCCTAGTAGCGGGGTAGCCTACGAGCAGTACTTC	CASSPSSGVAYEQYF
TRBJ2-1	12	-	-	TRBV30	TGTGCCGGCCCGAGAGGGGTCAATGAGCAGTTCTTC	CAGPRGVNEQFF
TRBJ2-1	12	-	-	TRBV9	TGTGCCAGCAGCGAGCGGGACAATGAGCAGTTCTTC	CASSERDNEQFF
TRBJ2-5	14	-	-	TRBV7-9	TGTGCCAGCAGCTCGCGGGTCTACCAAGAGACCCAGTACTTC	CASSSRVYQETQYF
TRBJ2-7	13	-	-	TRBV28	TGTGCCAGCGGGCTAGTGGGAGGCTACGAGCAGTACTTC	CASGLVGGYEQYF
TRBJ2-1	15	-	TRBD2	TRBV29-1	TGCAGCGTTGAAGGACTAGCGGCCTCCTACAATGAGCAGTTCTTC	CSVEGLAASYNEQFF
TRBJ2-1	17	-	TRBD2	TRBV25-1	TGTGCCAGCAGTGACGAGCTCGGCGGGAGGGCCCACAATGAGCAGTTCTTC	CASSDELGGRAHNEQFF
TRBJ1-4	15	once	-	TRBV4-3	TGCGCCAGCAGCCAAGATACAGGATACAATGAAAAACTGTTTTTT	CASSQDTGYNEKLFF
TRBJ2-7	15	-	-	TRBV6-1	TGTGCCAGCAGTGAAGATGGGGGTAGCGCGGGCGAGCAGTACTTC	CASSEDGGSAGEQYF
TRBJ2-3	17	few	TRBD2	TRBV5-6	TGTGCCAGCAGCTTGGTGTTTAGCGGGAGGGCCATAGATACGCAGTATTTT	CASSLVFSGRAIDTQYF
TRBJ1-3	12	once	-	TRBV28	TGTGCCAGCAGCCACCGACTCAGTCACATATATTTT	CASSHRLSHIYF
TRBJ1-3	14	once	-	TRBV19	TGTGCCAGTAGTATATCACAGGGAGGAAACACCATATATTTT	CASSISQGGNTIYF
TRBJ1-5	14	-	-	TRBV6-1	TGTGCCAGCAGTGATTGGGGGACTCATCAGCCCCAGCATTTT	CASSDWGTHQPQHF
TRBJ2-3	16	-	TRBD2	TRBV15	TGTGCCACCAGCATCTGGACTAGCGGTCTCACAGATACGCAGTATTTT	CATSIWTSGLTDTQYF
TRBJ2-7	15	-	TRBD1	TRBV4-1	TGCGCCAGCAGCGTCTCCGGGACAGGGGAGGGCGAGCAGTACTTC	CASSVSGTGEGEQYF
TRBJ2-1	16	-	TRBD1	TRBV25-1	TGTGCCAGCAGTGAATTCAACAGGGGGCTCGGCGATGAGCAGTTCTTC	CASSEFNRGLGDEQFF
TRBJ1-6	14	-	TRBD1	TRBV19	TGTGCCAGTAGTATCTCTCGGACAGGTTCACCCCTCCACTTT	CASSISRTGSPLHF
TRBJ2-1	16	few	TRBD2	TRBV6-1	TGTGCCAGCAGTGAACCCGTAGCGGGAGGGAAAGATGAGCAGTTCTTC	CASSEPVAGGKDEQFF
TRBJ2-1	15	-	TRBD2	TRBV9	TGTGCCAGCAGCGTTGGCAGCGGGAGGGGGAAAAAGCAGTTCTTC	CASSVGSGRGKKQFF